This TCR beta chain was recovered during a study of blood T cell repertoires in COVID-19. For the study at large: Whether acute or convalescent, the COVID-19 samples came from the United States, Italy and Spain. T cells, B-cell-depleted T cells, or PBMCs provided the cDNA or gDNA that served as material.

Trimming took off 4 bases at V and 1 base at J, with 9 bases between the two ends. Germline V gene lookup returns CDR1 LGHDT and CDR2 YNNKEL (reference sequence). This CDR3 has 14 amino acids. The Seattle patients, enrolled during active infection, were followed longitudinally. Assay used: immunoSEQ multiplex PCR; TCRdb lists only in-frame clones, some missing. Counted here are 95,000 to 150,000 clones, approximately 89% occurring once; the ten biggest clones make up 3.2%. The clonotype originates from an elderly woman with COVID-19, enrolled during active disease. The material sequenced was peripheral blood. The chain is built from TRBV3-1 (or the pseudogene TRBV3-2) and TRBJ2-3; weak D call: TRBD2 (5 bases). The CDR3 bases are TGTGCCAGCAGCCTCGGGCGGGGCACAGATACGCAGTATTTT. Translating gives CASSLGRGTDTQYF.